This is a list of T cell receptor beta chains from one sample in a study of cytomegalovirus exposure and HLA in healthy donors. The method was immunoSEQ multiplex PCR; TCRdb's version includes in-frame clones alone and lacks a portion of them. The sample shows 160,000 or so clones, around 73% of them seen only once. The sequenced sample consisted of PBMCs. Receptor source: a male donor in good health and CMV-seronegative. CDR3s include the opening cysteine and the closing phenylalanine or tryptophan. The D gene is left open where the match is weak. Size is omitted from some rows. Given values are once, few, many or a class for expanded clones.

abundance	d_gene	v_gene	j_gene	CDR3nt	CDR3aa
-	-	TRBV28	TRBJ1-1	TGTGCCAGCAGTTCCTCAGGTGTTACTGAAGCTTTCTTT	CASSSSGVTEAFF
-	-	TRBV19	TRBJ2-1	TGTGCCAGTACTTTCGGGGGCTCCTACAATGAGCAGTTCTTC	CASTFGGSYNEQFF
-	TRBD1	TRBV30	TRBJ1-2	TGTGCCTGGAGTGGGACAGGGGGCATCCATGGCTACACCTTC	CAWSGTGGIHGYTF
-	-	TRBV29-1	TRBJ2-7	TGCAGCATCCGACAGGTCGCGGGCGAGCAGTACTTC	CSIRQVAGEQYF
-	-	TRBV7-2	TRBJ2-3	TGTGCCAGCAGCTCACTGACAGGAAAATTCACAGATACGCAGTATTTT	CASSSLTGKFTDTQYF
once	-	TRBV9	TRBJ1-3	TGTGCCAGCAGTTTCTCTGGGGGGGCGACCAGCTCTGGAAACACCATATATTTT	CASSFSGGATSSGNTIYF
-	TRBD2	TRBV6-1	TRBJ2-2	TGTGCCAGCAGCTTGCGGGAGGAGGCCGGGGAGCTGTTTTTT	CASSLREEAGELFF
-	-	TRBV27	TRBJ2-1	TGTGCCAGCAGTTTATATCCTAGCGACTACAATGAGCAGTTCTTC	CASSLYPSDYNEQFF
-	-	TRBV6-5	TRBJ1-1	TGTGCCAGCAGACTAGCAAGGAACACTGAAGCTTTCTTT	CASRLARNTEAFF
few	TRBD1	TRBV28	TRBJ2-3	TGTGCCAGCAGTCCGCAGGGGGTAGTCGGAGGAGATACGCAGTATTTT	CASSPQGVVGGDTQYF
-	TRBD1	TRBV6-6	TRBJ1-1	TGTGCCAGCAGACGATCCACAGGGGCCTACACTGAAGCTTTCTTT	CASRRSTGAYTEAFF
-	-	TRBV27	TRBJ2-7	TGTGCCAGCAGTTTATGGGCAGGGGACTCCTACGAGCAGTACTTC	CASSLWAGDSYEQYF
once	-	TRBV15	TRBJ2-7	TGTGCCACCAGCAGAGGTGACATGGATGCCTACGAGCAGTACTTC	CATSRGDMDAYEQYF
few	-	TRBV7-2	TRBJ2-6	TGTGCCAGCAGCCGAACATCTGGGGCCAACGTCCTGACTTTC	CASSRTSGANVLTF
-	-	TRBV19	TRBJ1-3	TGTGCCAGTAGTATAGAAGCGACAGGCGGAAACACCATATATTTT	CASSIEATGGNTIYF
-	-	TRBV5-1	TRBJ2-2	TGCGCCAGCAGGACAGTAAACACCGGGGAGCTGTTTTTT	CASRTVNTGELFF
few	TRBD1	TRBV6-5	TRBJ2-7	TGTGCCAGCAGCTCCGGGACAGGGTTTTACGAGCAGTACTTC	CASSSGTGFYEQYF
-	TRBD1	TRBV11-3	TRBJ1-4	TGTGCCAGCAGCCGGGGGACAGGCGAAAAACTGTTTTTT	CASSRGTGEKLFF
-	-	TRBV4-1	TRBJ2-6	TGCGCCAGCAGCCAAGCCATCTCTGGGGCCAACGTCCTGACTTTC	CASSQAISGANVLTF
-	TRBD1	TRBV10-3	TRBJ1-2	TGTGCCATCAGACGGGACAGTACTAACTATGGCTACACCTTC	CAIRRDSTNYGYTF
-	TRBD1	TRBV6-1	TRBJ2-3	TGTGCCAGCACCGACCGGGACAGCCAAACAGATACGCAGTATTTT	CASTDRDSQTDTQYF
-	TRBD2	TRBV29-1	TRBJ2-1	TGCAGCGTTGAGGCTGGGACTAGCGGATTCTCCTACAATGAGCAGTTCTTC	CSVEAGTSGFSYNEQFF
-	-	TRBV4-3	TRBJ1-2	TGCGCCAGCAGCCAAGACGGAGCGGGGGGGATTTCTGGCTACACCTTC	CASSQDGAGGISGYTF
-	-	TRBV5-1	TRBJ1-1	TGCGCCAGCAGCTTGGTCAGGGGGAACACTGAAGCTTTCTTT	CASSLVRGNTEAFF
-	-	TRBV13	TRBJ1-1	TGTGCCAGCAGCCCACGAAGAGCGATGAACACTGAAGCTTTCTTT	CASSPRRAMNTEAFF
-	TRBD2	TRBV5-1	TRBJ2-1	TGCGCCAGCAGCTTGACTAGCGGATCCTACAATGAGCAGTTCTTC	CASSLTSGSYNEQFF
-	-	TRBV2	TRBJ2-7	TGTGCCAGCAGTGACGGAGGACTAACCTACGAGCAGTACTTC	CASSDGGLTYEQYF
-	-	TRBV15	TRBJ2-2	TGTGCCACCAGCGCGAGGATAGGCAACACCGGGGAGCTGTTTTTT	CATSARIGNTGELFF
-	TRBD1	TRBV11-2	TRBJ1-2	TGTGCCAGCAGCCCTGGACAGGGGGGCGGCTACACCTTC	CASSPGQGGGYTF
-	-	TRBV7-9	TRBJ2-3	TGTGCCAGCAGCTTAGAAGGGGGATGGACAGATACGCAGTATTTT	CASSLEGGWTDTQYF
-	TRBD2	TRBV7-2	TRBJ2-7	TGTGCCAGCAGCTCGTCGGCTAGCGGGGGGGGCCGTGCAGGGGAGCAGTACTTC	CASSSSASGGGRAGEQYF
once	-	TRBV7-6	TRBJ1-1	TGTGCCAGCGGTGCCGGGATGAACACTGAAGCTTTCTTT	CASGAGMNTEAFF
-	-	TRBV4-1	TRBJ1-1	TGCGCCAGCAGCCAAGGAGGGGAAGCTTTCTTT	CASSQGGEAFF
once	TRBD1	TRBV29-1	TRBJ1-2	TGCAGCGTAGGACAGGGGTACTATGGCTACACCTTC	CSVGQGYYGYTF
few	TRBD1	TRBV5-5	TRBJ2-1	TGTGCCAGCAGCCACACAGGGGACAATGAGCAGTTCTTC	CASSHTGDNEQFF
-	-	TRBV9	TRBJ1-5	TGTGCCAGCAGCTCAGGAAATAGCAATCAGCCCCAGCATTTT	CASSSGNSNQPQHF
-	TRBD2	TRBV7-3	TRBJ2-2	TGTGCCAGCAGCTTACCCTCGCCGGGACTAGCGGCAACGTCCACCGGGGAGCTGTTTTTT	CASSLPSPGLAATSTGELFF
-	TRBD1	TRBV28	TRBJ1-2	TGTGCCAGCAGTCAACCCGGACAGGGTAGTTATGGCTACACCTTC	CASSQPGQGSYGYTF
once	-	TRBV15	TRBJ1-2	TGTGCCACCAGCAGAGATAGGACTGGATATGGCTACACCTTC	CATSRDRTGYGYTF
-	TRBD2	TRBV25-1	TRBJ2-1	TGTGCCAGCAGCCCGGGACTAGCGGGAGGCACCTACAATGAGCAGTTCTTC	CASSPGLAGGTYNEQFF
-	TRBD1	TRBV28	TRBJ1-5	TGTGCCAGCAGTACCACAGGGGAGCCCCAGCATTTT	CASSTTGEPQHF
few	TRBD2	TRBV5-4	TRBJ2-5	TGTGCCAGCAGCTTGCCTAGCGGGAGGGGACAAGAGACCCAGTACTTC	CASSLPSGRGQETQYF
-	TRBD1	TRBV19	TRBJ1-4	TGTGCCAGTAGTACCGCACAGGGGCCTGCGACTAATGAAAAACTGTTTTTT	CASSTAQGPATNEKLFF
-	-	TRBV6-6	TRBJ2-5	TGTGCCAGCAGTTACTCGTACGGGATGGGTGAGACCCAGTACTTC	CASSYSYGMGETQYF
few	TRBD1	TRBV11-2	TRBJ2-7	TGTGCCAGCAGCTTGCCCTTACAGGGGATCTACGAGCAGTACTTC	CASSLPLQGIYEQYF
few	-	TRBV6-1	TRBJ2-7	TGTGCCAGCAGTCCCGCGCAGGGCTCCTACGAGCAGTACTTC	CASSPAQGSYEQYF
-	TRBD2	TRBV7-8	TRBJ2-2	TGTGCCAGCAGCTTTCCTAGCGGGGGCCGGACCGGGGAGCTGTTTTTT	CASSFPSGGRTGELFF
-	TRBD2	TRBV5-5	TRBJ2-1	TGTGCCAGCAGTTGGGGAGCGGGAGATGGGTACAATGAGCAGTTCTTC	CASSWGAGDGYNEQFF
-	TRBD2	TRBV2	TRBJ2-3	TGTGCCAGCAGGATAGCGGGGGCGAGCACAGATACGCAGTATTTT	CASRIAGASTDTQYF
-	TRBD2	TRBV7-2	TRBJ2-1	TGTGCCAGCAGCTTGCCCCAGGGGTGGACTAGCGGGAGCGCGGATGAGCAGTTCTTC	CASSLPQGWTSGSADEQFF
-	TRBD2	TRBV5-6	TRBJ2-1	TGTGCCAGCAGCCTCCAGACTAGCGGGAGCTACAATGAGCAGTTCTTC	CASSLQTSGSYNEQFF
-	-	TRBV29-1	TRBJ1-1	TGCAGCGTTGAGAGGATTCGGGTTTTAGGAGATGCTTTCTTT	CSVERIRVLGDAFF
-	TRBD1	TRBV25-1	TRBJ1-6	TGTGCCAGCAGTCCACCGGGACAGGGTAATTCACCCCTCCACTTT	CASSPPGQGNSPLHF
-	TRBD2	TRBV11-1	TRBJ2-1	TGTGCCAGCAGCCCAGTGGCTAGCGGGGGGTATGGTGAGCAGTTCTTC	CASSPVASGGYGEQFF
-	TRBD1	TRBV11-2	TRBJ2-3	TGTGCCAGCAGTGGGACAGGAGGCACAGATACGCAGTATTTT	CASSGTGGTDTQYF
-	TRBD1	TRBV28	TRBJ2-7	TGTGCCAGCATAAACAGGGGGGCCTACGAGCAGTACTTC	CASINRGAYEQYF
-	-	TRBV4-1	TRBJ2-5	TGCGCCAGCAGCCCGGCAGAGCGCCAAGAGACCCAGTACTTC	CASSPAERQETQYF
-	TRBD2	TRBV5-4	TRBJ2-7	TGTGCCAGCAGCTTGGCGGGAGGGGGCTACGAGCAGTACTTC	CASSLAGGGYEQYF
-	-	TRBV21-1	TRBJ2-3	TGTGCCAGCAGCAAAAATCCCCTCGGACAGGGGGCCTCAGATACGCAGTATTTT	CASSKNPLGQGASDTQYF
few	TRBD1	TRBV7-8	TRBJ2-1	TGTGCCAGCAGCAGACCCTTGGGGACAGATTACAATGAGCAGTTCTTC	CASSRPLGTDYNEQFF